This TCR beta chain was sequenced during a study of blood T cell repertoires in COVID-19. Turning to the study itself: The United States, Italy and Spain supplied acute and convalescent COVID-19 samples. Nucleic acid was either cDNA or gDNA, and it came from T cells, B-cell-depleted T cells, or PBMCs.

In the source study's methods: Counts of nucleated cells, estimated from reference gene primer amplification, were obtained. Method: immunoSEQ multiplex PCR; TCRdb's copy keeps in-frame clones and lacks some. V and J calls and clone size follow that table, whereas D and trimming were derived from the DNA. Of nearly 80,000 clones listed, approximately 88% were seen once; the top ten hold around 5%. The CDR3 has 12 residues. Trimming left V 6 bases short and J 5 bases short, with 10 bases between. Germline V lookup: CDR1 MNHEY, CDR2 SVGAGI. This sequence originates from a woman older than 75 with active or convalescent COVID-19. Source material: peripheral blood. The J gene is TRBJ1-1, the V gene TRBV6-5; possible D gene TRBD1, 6 bases. CDR3 DNA: TGTGCCAGCAGCGACAGGCAGACTGAAGCTTTCTTT. Amino acid sequence: CASSDRQTEAFF.